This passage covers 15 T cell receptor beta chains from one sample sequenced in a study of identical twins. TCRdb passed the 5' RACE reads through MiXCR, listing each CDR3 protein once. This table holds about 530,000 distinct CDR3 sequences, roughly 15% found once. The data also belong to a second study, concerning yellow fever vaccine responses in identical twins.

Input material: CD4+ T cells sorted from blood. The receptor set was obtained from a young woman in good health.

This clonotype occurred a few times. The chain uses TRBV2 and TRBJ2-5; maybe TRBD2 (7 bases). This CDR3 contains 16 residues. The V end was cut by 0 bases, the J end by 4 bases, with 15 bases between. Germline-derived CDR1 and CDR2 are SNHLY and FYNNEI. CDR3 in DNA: TGTGCCAGCAGTGAAGCGCTTGCGGGGGCGGTAGAGACCCAGTACTTC. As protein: CASSEALAGAVETQYF. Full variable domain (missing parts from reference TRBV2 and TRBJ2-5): EPEVTQTPSHQVTQMGQEVILRCVPISNHLYFYWYRQILGQKVEFLVSFYNNEISEKSEIFDDQFSVERPDGSNFTLKIRSTKLEDSAMYFCASSEALAGAVETQYFGPGTRLLVL.

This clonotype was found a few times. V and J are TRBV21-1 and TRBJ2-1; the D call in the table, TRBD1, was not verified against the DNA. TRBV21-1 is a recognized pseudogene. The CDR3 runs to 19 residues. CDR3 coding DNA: TGTGCCAGCAGCAAAGCCCTAATTGGGACAGTTAGCTCCTACAATGAGCAGTTCTTC. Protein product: CASSKALIGTVSSYNEQFF.

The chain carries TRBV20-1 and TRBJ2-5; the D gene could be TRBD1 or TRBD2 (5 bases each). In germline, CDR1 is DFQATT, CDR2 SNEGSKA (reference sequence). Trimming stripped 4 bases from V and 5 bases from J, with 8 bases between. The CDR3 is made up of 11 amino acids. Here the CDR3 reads CSATGAETQYF. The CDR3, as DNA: TGCAGTGCTACCGGGGCCGAGACCCAGTACTTC.

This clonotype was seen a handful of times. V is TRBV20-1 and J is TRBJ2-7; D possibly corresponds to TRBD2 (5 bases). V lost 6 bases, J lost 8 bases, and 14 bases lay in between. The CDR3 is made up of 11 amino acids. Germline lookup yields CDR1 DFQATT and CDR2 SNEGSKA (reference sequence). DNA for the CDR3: TGCAGTGCGGAGGAAGAACTAAAGCAGTACTTC. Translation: CSAEEELKQYF.

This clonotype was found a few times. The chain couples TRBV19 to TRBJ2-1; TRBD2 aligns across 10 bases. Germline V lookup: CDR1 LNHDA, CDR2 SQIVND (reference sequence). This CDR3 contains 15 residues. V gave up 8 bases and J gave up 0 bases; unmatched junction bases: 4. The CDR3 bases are TGTGCCAGTCGGACTAGCGGAGTCTCCTACAATGAGCAGTTCTTC. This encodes CASRTSGVSYNEQFF.

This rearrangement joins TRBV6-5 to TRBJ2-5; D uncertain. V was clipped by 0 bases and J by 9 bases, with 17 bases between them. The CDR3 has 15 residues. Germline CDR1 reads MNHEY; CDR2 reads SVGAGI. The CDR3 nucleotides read TGTGCCAGCAGTTACTCGACACTGGGCCCTACGGCCCAGTACTTC. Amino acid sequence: CASSYSTLGPTAQYF.

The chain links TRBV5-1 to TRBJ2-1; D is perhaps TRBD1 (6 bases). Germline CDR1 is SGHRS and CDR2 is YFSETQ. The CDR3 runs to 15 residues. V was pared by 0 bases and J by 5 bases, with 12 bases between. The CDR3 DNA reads TGCGCCAGCAGCTTGGCAGGGGTCACGGACAATGAGCAGTTCTTC. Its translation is CASSLAGVTDNEQFF. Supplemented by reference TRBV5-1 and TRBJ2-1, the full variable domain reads KAGVTQTPRYLIKTRGQQVTLSCSPISGHRSVSWYQQTPGQGLQFLFEYFSETQRNKGNFPGRFSGRQFSNSRSEMNVSTLELGDSALYLCASSLAGVTDNEQFFGPGTRLTVL.

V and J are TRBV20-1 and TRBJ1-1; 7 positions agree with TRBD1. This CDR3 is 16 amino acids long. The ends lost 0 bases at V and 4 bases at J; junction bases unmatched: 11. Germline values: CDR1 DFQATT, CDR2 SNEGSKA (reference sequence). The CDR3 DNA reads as TGCAGTGCTAGAGATGGGTACAGGGGCGTTGGCACTGAAGCTTTCTTT. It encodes CSARDGYRGVGTEAFF.

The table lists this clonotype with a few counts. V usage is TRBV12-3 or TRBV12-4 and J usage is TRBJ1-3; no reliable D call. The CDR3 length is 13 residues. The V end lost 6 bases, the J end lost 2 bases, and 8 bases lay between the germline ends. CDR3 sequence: CASRYRTGNTIYF. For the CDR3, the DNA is TGTGCCAGCAGATACAGAACTGGAAACACCATATATTTT.

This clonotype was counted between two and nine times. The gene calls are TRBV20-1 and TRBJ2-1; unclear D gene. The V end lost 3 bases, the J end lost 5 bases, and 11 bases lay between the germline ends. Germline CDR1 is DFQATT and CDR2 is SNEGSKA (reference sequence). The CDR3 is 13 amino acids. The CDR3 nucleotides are TGCAGTGCTAGGCCCTACGTCGACAATGAGCAGTTCTTC. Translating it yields CSARPYVDNEQFF.

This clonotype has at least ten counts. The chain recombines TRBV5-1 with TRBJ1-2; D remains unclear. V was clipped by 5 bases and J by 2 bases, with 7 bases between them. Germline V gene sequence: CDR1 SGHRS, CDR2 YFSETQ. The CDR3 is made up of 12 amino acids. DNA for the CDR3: TGCGCCAGCAGACCCGAGAACTATGGCTACACCTTC. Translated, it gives CASRPENYGYTF.

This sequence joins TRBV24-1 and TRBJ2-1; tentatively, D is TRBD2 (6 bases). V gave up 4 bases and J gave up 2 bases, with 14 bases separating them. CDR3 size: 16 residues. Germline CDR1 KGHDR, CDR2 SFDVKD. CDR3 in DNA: TGTGCCACCAGTGAATTCGTAGCGGATACCTACAATGAGCAGTTCTTC. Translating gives CATSEFVADTYNEQFF.

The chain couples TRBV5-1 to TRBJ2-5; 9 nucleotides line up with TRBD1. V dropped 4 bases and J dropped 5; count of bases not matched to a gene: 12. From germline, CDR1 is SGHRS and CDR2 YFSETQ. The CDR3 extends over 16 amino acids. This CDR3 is CASSINPGQGSETQYF. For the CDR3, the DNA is TGCGCCAGCAGCATAAACCCGGGACAGGGTAGCGAGACCCAGTACTTC.

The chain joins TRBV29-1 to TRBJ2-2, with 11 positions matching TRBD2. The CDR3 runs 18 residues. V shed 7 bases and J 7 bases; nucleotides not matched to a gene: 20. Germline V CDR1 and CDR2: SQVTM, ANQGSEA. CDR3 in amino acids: CSATQSRTSGLRRGELFF. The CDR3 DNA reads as TGCAGCGCCACTCAGTCCAGGACTAGCGGGCTGAGACGCGGGGAGCTGTTTTTT.

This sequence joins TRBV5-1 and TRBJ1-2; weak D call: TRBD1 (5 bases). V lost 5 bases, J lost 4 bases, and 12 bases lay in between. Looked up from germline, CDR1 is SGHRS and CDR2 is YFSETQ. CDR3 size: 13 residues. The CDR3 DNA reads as TGCGCCAGCAGGGGACCCGTGGTCTATGGCTACACCTTC. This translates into CASRGPVVYGYTF. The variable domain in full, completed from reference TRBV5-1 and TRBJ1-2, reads KAGVTQTPRYLIKTRGQQVTLSCSPISGHRSVSWYQQTPGQGLQFLFEYFSETQRNKGNFPGRFSGRQFSNSRSEMNVSTLELGDSALYLCASRGPVVYGYTFGSGTRLTVV.